Following are 21 T cell receptor beta chains from one sample sequenced in a study of T cell responses to AZD1222 COVID-19 vaccine (dated by TCRdb to the early 2020s). What the time point label conveys for this sample: baseline before first vaccination. The library came from the immunoSEQ multiplex PCR assay. In its TCRdb copy, this immuneACCESS table keeps in-frame sequences only and misses some clones. Where compared with another copy, unresolved V genes explain less than half of these, and the others have no known cause. The sample has 85,000 to 130,000 clones on record, roughly 88% of them singletons. Around 9% of the sample is in the top ten clones. The starting material was peripheral blood, obtained on day 0 of AZD1222 vaccination. These receptors all stem from an adult in good health.

The CDR3 is CASSATPLGETQYF. In DNA, the CDR3 is TGTGCCAGCAGCGCCACCCCCCTAGGGGAGACCCAGTACTTC. The rearrangement joins TRBV9 to TRBJ2-5; D unresolved. Germline CDR1 and CDR2: SGDLS and YYNGEE. The V end was cut by 3 bases, the J end by 5 bases, with 14 bases between. This CDR3 is built from 14 residues.

The CDR3 here is CASSSGQVRGYEQYF. The CDR3 nucleotides are TGTGCCAGCTCATCAGGACAGGTTAGGGGGTACGAGCAGTACTTC. The chain joins TRBV18 to TRBJ2-7; 7 nucleotides match TRBD1. This CDR3 is built from 15 residues. Germline CDR1 and CDR2: KGHSH and LQKENI. The V gene end was trimmed by 5 bases and the J gene end by 4 bases; junction bases not matched to a gene: 11. Supplemented by reference TRBV18 and TRBJ2-7, the full variable domain reads NAGVMQNPRHLVRRRGQEARLRCSPMKGHSHVYWYRQLPEEGLKFMVYLQKENIIDESGMPKERFSAEFPKEGPSILRIQQVVRGDSAAYFCASSSGQVRGYEQYFGPGTRLTVT.

This chain joins TRBV12-3 or TRBV12-4 and TRBJ2-7; D is undetermined. The germline V and J ends were trimmed by 8 bases and 1 base, with 9 bases remaining between them. The CDR3 is 12 residues long. In DNA, the CDR3 is TGTGCCAGCCGAAAAGCTTCCTACGAGCAGTACTTC. Its protein product is CASRKASYEQYF.

V usage is TRBV2 and J usage is TRBJ1-1, with TRBD1 identical over 7 bases. Looked up from germline, CDR1 is SNHLY and CDR2 is FYNNEI. The J segment lost 6 bases and the V segment lost 6 bases, leaving 10 bases of the junction unmatched. The CDR3 contains 14 residues. CDR3 nucleotides: TGTGCCAGCAGCTGGGACAGAGTCCCTCCTGAAGCTTTCTTT. It encodes CASSWDRVPPEAFF.

This chain links TRBV24-1 with TRBJ2-1, with TRBD2 identical over 7 bases. Trimming cost V 5 bases and J 3 bases; bases outside gene matches: 3. Germline CDR1 and CDR2: KGHDR and SFDVKD. The CDR3 spans 14 residues. The CDR3 DNA is TGTGCCACCAGTGGCCTAGCGGACTACAATGAGCAGTTCTTC. Translation: CATSGLADYNEQFF.

The chain employs TRBV7-6 and TRBJ1-3; 8 bases map to TRBD1. Germline CDR1 SGHVS, CDR2 FNYEAQ. J was trimmed by 0 bases and V by 4 bases; bases with no gene match: 5. The CDR3 consists of 16 residues. For the CDR3, the DNA is TGTGCCAGCAGCTCACGGACAGGGAGCTCTGGAAACACCATATATTTT. It codes for CASSSRTGSSGNTIYF.

The V call is TRBV6-5, the J call TRBJ2-5; tentatively, D is TRBD1 (5 bases). The CDR3 is 13 residues long. Germline-derived CDR1 and CDR2 are MNHEY and SVGAGI. Between the trimmed V and J ends, which lost 2 bases and 9 bases, there was a span of 13 bases. The chain's CDR3 is CASSYEQGRAQYF. CDR3 nucleotide sequence: TGTGCCAGCAGTTACGAGCAGGGCCGGGCCCAGTACTTC.

V is TRBV6-1 and J is TRBJ2-7; D unclear. CDR1 and CDR2 from the germline V gene are MNHNS and SASEGT. The length of the CDR3 is 14 residues. Trimming removed 2 bases from V and 2 bases from J, with 10 bases in between. CDR3 bases: TGTGCCAGCAGTGAATACAGTCTCCCCTACGAGCAGTACTTC. This encodes CASSEYSLPYEQYF.

The chain employs TRBV10-1 and TRBJ1-1; 9 bases align to TRBD1. The trim removed 6 bases at V and 5 bases at J, leaving 4 bases unmatched. This CDR3 contains 13 residues. Germline lookup yields CDR1 WNHNN and CDR2 SYGVQD (reference sequence). CDR3 protein: CASSPGQGTEAFF. Here the CDR3 DNA reads TGCGCCAGCAGCCCTGGACAGGGGACTGAAGCTTTCTTT.

This chain connects TRBV11-1 to TRBJ1-1; D gene uncertain. Germline V gives CDR1 SGHAT, CDR2 FQDESV (reference sequence). This CDR3 has 11 amino acids. V gave up 5 bases and J gave up 4 bases, with 5 bases separating them. The CDR3 reads CASSRITEAFF. The CDR3, as DNA: TGTGCCAGCAGCAGGATCACTGAAGCTTTCTTT.

The chain has TRBV28 and TRBJ2-1, with 10 positions matching TRBD2. Germline CDR1 is MDHEN and CDR2 is SYDVKM. CDR3 size: 18 residues. V gave up 4 bases and J gave up 7 bases; unmatched junction bases: 16. CDR3 sequence (DNA): TGTGCCAGCAGTTGGGGTGTGACGACTAGCGGGCGGTTTAATGAGCAGTTCTTC. It yields the protein CASSWGVTTSGRFNEQFF.

The chain links TRBV11-2 to TRBJ2-1, with 14 bases fitting TRBD2. The germline V gene encodes CDR1 SGHAT and CDR2 FQNNGV. V gave up 5 bases and J gave up 0 bases; unmatched junction bases: 9. The CDR3 extends over 19 amino acids. As DNA, the CDR3 is TGTGCCAGCAGCGCGACTAGCGGGAGGGCCTTAAGCTCCTACAATGAGCAGTTCTTC. Translating it yields CASSATSGRALSSYNEQFF.

This rearrangement joins TRBV19 to TRBJ1-2; D perhaps matches TRBD1 (5 bases). The CDR3 is 14 amino acids. Germline V gene lookup returns CDR1 LNHDA and CDR2 SQIVND (reference sequence). The germline V and J ends were trimmed by 7 bases and 1 base, with 13 bases remaining between them. The CDR3 region has the DNA TGTGCCAGTACCGAGGGACGGAGTAACTATGGCTACACCTTC. Its translation is CASTEGRSNYGYTF.

This rearrangement joins TRBV25-1 to TRBJ1-5; TRBD1 might be the D (5 bases). Germline V gene lookup returns CDR1 MGHDK and CDR2 SYGVNS. The V end lost 4 bases, the J end lost 3 bases, and 10 bases lay between the germline ends. This CDR3 is built from 14 residues. Here the CDR3 DNA reads TGTGCCAGCAGTGCCAGGGAGTTCAATCAGCCCCAGCATTTT. This codes for CASSAREFNQPQHF.

The rearrangement links TRBV6-5 to TRBJ1-5; 10 bases agree with TRBD1. V shed 5 bases and J 6 bases; nucleotides not matched to a gene: 4. Germline CDR1 is MNHEY and CDR2 is SVGAGI. This CDR3 is built from 14 residues. In nucleotides, the CDR3 is TGTGCCAGCAGTCCCCGGACAGGGGGTCAGCCCCAGCATTTT. Translated: CASSPRTGGQPQHF.

This clone showed up just a few times. The V gene is TRBV10-2, the J gene TRBJ1-1; D is undetermined. The CDR3 is 12 amino acids. V was shortened by 8 bases and J by 2 bases, with 9 bases between the two germline ends. CDR1 and CDR2 (germline): WSHSY, SAAADI. The CDR3: CASRRQNTEAFF. The CDR3 DNA reads TGCGCCAGCCGCCGACAAAACACTGAAGCTTTCTTT.

Here the CDR3 DNA reads TGTGCCAGCAGTTTACAGGTGGTTAGTGGCTACACCTTC. It translates to CASSLQVVSGYTF. The gene calls are TRBV28 and TRBJ1-2; D remains ambiguous. The germline V gene has CDR1 MDHEN and CDR2 SYDVKM. Trimming pared 2 bases from V and 7 bases from J, leaving 11 bases between. The CDR3 extends over 13 amino acids.

V and J are TRBV12-5 and TRBJ1-1; the D gene is possibly TRBD1 (6 bases). CDR3 length: 13 residues. Trimming took off 1 base at V and 4 bases at J, with 7 bases between the two ends. Per the germline V gene, CDR1 is LGHNT and CDR2 is FRNRAP. CDR3 bases: TGTGCTAGTGGTTTGGACAGGGTCACTGAAGCTTTCTTT. This codes for CASGLDRVTEAFF.

The V and J genes are TRBV9 and TRBJ1-6; D gene ambiguous. Germline assignment: CDR1 SGDLS and CDR2 YYNGEE. The CDR3 is made up of 14 amino acids. V lost 0 bases and J lost 6, with 7 bases in between. CDR3 nucleotides: TGTGCCAGCAGCGTAGGCGGTTCTAATTCACCCCTCCACTTT. As protein: CASSVGGSNSPLHF.

V usage is TRBV19 and J usage is TRBJ2-1; 7 nucleotides match TRBD1. The V and J ends lost 5 bases and 9 bases, in that order; junction bases with no gene match: 7. Germline CDR1 is LNHDA and CDR2 is SQIVND (reference sequence). The CDR3 spans 13 residues. The chain's CDR3 is CASSRDRASEQFF. The CDR3 DNA reads TGTGCCAGTAGTCGAGACAGGGCAAGTGAGCAGTTCTTC.

J is TRBJ2-5 and V is TRBV6-2 or TRBV6-3; maybe TRBD2 (6 bases). V was trimmed by 4 bases and J by 5 bases, leaving 11 bases between them. Looked up from germline, CDR1 is MNHEY and CDR2 is SVGEGT. The CDR3 is 13 amino acids. Here the CDR3 DNA reads TGTGCCAGCAGTTTAGCGGACTTCGAGACCCAGTACTTC. Translation gives CASSLADFETQYF.